In its sample, the clone carrying this T cell receptor (beta chain) was seen once. This entry belongs to a study of blood T cell repertoires in COVID-19. Study in general: PBMCs, B-cell-depleted T cells, or T cells provided the cDNA or gDNA that made up the material.

The Seattle site enrolled patients during active infection and followed them longitudinally. V gave up 1 base and J gave up 2 bases; unmatched junction bases: 2. Per germline, CDR1 SGHNT and CDR2 YENEEA. This CDR3 spans 14 amino acids. TCRdb keeps only in-frame clones here, not all; method: immunoSEQ multiplex PCR. Among roughly 440,000 clones listed, more than 70% were seen once. The rearrangement uses TRBV11-3 and TRBJ2-7, with 7 nucleotides matching TRBD1. Sample: peripheral blood. This receptor was obtained from a woman aged 45-65 years with COVID-19, enrolled during active disease. The CDR3 loop reads CASSLGGQPYEQYF. The CDR3 nucleotides read TGTGCCAGCAGCTTAGGGGGACAGCCCTACGAGCAGTACTTC.